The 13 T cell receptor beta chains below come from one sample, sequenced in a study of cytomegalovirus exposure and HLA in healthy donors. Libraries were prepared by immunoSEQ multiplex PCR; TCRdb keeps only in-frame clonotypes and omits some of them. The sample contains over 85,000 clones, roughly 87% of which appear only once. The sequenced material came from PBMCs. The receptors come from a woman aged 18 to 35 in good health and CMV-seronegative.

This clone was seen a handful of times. CDR3 DNA: TGTGCCAGCAGCTTAGGTTTGGCTCCGGACAGATATCAGCCCCAGCATTTT. It yields the protein CASSLGLAPDRYQPQHF. This sequence joins TRBV7-9 and TRBJ1-5; weak D call: TRBD1 (6 bases). Germline CDR1 is SEHNR and CDR2 is FQNEAQ (reference sequence). The CDR3 runs to 17 residues. Trimming removed 1 base at V and 5 bases at J, with 18 bases between.

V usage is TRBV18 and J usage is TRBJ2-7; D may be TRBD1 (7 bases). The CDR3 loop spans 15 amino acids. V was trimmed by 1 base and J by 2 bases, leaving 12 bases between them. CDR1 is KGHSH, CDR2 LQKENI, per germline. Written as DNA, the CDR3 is TGTGCCAGCTCACCACTCAGGGGGGCGACCTACGAGCAGTACTTC. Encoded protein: CASSPLRGATYEQYF.

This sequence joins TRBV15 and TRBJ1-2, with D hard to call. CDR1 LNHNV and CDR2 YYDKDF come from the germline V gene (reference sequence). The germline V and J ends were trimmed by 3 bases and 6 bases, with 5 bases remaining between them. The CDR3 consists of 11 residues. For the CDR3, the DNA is TGTGCCACCAGCAGGGCCCATGGCTACACCTTC. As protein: CATSRAHGYTF.

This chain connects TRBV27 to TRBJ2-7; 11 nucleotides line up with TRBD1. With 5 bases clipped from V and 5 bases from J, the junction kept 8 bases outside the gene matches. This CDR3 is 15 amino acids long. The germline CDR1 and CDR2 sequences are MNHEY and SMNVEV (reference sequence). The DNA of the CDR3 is TGTGCCAGCAGTCCCCTGGACAGGGGGCCACACGAGCAGTACTTC. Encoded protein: CASSPLDRGPHEQYF.

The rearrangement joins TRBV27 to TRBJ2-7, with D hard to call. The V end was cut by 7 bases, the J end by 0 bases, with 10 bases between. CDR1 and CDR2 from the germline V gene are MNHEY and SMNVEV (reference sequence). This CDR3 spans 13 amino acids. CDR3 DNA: TGTGCCAGCACCTCCCTCAGCTCCTACGAGCAGTACTTC. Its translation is CASTSLSSYEQYF.

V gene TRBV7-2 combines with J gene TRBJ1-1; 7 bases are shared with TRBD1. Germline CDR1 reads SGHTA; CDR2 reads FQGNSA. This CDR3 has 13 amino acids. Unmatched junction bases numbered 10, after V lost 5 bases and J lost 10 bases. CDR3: CASSGTGVRGAFF. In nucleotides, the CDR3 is TGTGCCAGCAGCGGTACAGGGGTCCGGGGAGCTTTCTTT.

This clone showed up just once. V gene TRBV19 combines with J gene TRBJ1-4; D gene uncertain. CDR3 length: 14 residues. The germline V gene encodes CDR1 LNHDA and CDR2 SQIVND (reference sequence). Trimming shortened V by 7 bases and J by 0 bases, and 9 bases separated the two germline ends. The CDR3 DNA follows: TGTGCCAGTATGGAGGGAGCAACTAATGAAAAACTGTTTTTT. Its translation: CASMEGATNEKLFF.

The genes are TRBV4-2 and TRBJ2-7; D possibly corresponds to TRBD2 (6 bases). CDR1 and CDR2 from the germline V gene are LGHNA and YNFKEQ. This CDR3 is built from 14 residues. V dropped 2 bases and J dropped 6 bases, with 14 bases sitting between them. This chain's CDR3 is CASSQQRRESEQYF. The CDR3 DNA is TGTGCCAGCAGCCAACAACGGAGGGAAAGCGAGCAGTACTTC.

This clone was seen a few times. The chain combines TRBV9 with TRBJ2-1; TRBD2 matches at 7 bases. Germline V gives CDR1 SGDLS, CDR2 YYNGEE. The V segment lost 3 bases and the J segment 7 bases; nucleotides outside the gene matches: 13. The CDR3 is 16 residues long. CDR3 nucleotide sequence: TGTGCCAGCAGCGCCGACCTACCGGGACTACTAAATGAGCAGTTCTTC. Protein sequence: CASSADLPGLLNEQFF.

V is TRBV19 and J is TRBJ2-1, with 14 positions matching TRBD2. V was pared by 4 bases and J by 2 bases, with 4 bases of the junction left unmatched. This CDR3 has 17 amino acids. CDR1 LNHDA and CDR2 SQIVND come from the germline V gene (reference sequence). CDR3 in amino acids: CASSTGLAGAPYNEQFF. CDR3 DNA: TGTGCCAGTAGTACGGGACTAGCGGGAGCCCCCTACAATGAGCAGTTCTTC.

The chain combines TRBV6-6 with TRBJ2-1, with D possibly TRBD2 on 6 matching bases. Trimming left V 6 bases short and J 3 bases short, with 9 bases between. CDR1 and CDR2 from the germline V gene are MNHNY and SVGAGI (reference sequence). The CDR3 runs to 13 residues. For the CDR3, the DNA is TGTGCCAGCAGCCCGACTAGCTACAATGAGCAGTTCTTC. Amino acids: CASSPTSYNEQFF.

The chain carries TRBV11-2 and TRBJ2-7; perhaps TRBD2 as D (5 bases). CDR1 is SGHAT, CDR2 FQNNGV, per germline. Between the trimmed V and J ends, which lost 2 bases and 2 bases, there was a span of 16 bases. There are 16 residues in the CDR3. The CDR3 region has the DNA TGTGCCAGCAGCTTAAGACGAACTAGTGGGGCCTACGAGCAGTACTTC. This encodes CASSLRRTSGAYEQYF.

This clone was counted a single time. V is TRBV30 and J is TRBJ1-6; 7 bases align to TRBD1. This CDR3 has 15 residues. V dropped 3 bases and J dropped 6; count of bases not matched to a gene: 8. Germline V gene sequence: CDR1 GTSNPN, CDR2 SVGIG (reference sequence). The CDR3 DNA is TGTGCCTGGAGGGGGTCACCAGGGGGTAATTCACCCCTCCACTTT. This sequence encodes CAWRGSPGGNSPLHF.